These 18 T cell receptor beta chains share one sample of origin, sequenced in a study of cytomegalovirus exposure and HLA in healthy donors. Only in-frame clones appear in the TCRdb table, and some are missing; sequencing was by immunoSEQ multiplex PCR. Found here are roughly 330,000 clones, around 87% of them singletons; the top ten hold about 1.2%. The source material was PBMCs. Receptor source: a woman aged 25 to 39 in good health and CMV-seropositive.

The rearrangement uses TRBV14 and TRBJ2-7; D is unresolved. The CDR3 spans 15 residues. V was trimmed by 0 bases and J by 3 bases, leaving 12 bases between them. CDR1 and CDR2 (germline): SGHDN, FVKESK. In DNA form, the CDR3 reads TGTGCCAGCAGCCAAGATTTACGGACGTTCTACGAGCAGTACTTC. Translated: CASSQDLRTFYEQYF.

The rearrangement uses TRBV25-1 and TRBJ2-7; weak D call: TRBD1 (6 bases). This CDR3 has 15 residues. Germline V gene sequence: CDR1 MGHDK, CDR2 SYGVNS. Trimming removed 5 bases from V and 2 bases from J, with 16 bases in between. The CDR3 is CASSRGPAGAYEQYF. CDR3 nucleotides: TGTGCCAGCAGTCGCGGTCCTGCAGGGGCCTACGAGCAGTACTTC.

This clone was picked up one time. CDR3 in amino acids: CASSVLVSETQYF. CDR3 coding DNA: TGTGCCAGCAGCGTGCTTGTCTCGGAGACCCAGTACTTC. The rearrangement joins TRBV7-2 to TRBJ2-5; D gene unclear. CDR1 is SGHTA and CDR2 is FQGNSA in the germline V gene. This CDR3 has 13 amino acids. The V gene lost 5 bases and the J gene lost 5 bases, with 12 bases spanning the gap.

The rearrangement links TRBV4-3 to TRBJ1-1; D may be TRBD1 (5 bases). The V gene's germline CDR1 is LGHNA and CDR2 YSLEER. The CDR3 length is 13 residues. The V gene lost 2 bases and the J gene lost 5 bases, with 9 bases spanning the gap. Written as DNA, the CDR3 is TGCGCCAGCAGCCAAATACGGGGGACTGAAGCTTTCTTT. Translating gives CASSQIRGTEAFF.

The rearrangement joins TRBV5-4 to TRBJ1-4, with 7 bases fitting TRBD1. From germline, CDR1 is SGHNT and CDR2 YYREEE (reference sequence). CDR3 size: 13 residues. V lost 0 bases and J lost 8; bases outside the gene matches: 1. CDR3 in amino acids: CASSLGGQEKLFF. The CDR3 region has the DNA TGTGCCAGCAGCTTGGGGGGACAGGAAAAACTGTTTTTT.

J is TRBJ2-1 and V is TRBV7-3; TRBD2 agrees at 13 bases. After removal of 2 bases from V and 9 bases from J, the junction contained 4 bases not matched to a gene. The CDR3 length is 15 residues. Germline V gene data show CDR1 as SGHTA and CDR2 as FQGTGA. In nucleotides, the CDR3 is TGTGCCAGCAGCTTACGACTAGCGGGGGGCCCTGAGCAGTTCTTC. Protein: CASSLRLAGGPEQFF.

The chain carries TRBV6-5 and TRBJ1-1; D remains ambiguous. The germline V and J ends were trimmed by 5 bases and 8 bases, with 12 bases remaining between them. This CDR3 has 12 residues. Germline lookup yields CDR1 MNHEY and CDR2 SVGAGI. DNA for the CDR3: TGTGCCAGCAGTAGACCGGGTGAGGAAGCTTTCTTT. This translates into CASSRPGEEAFF.

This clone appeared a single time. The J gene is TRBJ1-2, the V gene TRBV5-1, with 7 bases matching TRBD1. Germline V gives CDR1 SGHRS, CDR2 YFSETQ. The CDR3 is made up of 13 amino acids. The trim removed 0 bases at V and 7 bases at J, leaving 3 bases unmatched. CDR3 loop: CASSLEGGRGYTF. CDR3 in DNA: TGCGCCAGCAGCTTGGAAGGGGGCCGTGGCTACACCTTC.

CDR3 nucleotides: TGTGCCAGCAGGACTGACTGGGATCAGCCCCAGCATTTT. Translation gives CASRTDWDQPQHF. The rearrangement links TRBV2 to TRBJ1-5; D gene unclear. This CDR3 is 13 amino acids long. Trimming stripped 6 bases from V and 5 bases from J, with 11 bases between. Germline CDR1 SNHLY, CDR2 FYNNEI.

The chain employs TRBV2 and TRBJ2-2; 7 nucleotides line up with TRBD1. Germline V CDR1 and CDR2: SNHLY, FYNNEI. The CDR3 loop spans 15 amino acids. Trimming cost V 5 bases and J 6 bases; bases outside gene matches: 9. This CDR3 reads CASSTQGPLPGELFF. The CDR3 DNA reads TGTGCCAGCAGTACACAGGGGCCCCTTCCCGGGGAGCTGTTTTTT.

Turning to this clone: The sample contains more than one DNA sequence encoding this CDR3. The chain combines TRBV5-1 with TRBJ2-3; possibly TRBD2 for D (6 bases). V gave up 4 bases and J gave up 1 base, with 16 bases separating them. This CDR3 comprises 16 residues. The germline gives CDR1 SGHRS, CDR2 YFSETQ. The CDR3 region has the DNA TGCGCCAGCAGCCCCGGTGGGGGGATCGGCACAGATACGCAGTATTTT. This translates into CASSPGGGIGTDTQYF.

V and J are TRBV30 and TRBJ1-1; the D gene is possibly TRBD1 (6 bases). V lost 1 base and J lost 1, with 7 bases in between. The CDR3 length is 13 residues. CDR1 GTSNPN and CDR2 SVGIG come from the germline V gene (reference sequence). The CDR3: CAWSGRGNTEAFF. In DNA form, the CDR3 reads TGTGCCTGGAGTGGCAGGGGGAACACTGAAGCTTTCTTT.

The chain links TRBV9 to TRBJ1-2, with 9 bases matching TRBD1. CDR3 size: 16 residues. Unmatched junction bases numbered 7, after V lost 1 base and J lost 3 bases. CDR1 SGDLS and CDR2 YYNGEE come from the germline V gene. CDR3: CASSVSPTGGDYGYTF. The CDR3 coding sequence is TGTGCCAGCAGCGTAAGCCCGACAGGGGGAGACTATGGCTACACCTTC.

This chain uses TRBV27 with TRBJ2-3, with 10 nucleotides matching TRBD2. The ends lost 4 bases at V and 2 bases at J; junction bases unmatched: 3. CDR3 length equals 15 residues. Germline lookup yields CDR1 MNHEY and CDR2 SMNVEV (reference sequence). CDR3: CASSWTSGLTDTQYF. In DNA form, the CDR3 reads TGTGCCAGCAGTTGGACTAGCGGACTCACAGATACGCAGTATTTT.

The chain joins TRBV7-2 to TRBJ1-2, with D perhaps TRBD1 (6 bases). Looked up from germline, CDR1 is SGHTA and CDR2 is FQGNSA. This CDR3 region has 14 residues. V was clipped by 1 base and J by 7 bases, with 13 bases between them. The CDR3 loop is CASSLGMGASGYTF. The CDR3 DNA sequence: TGTGCCAGCAGCTTAGGAATGGGGGCGAGTGGCTACACCTTC.

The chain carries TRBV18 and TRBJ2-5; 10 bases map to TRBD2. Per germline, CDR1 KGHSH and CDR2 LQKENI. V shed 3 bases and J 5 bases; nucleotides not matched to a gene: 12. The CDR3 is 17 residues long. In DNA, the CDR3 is TGTGCCAGCTCACCCATTTGGCTAGCGGGAGTAGGTGAGACCCAGTACTTC. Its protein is CASSPIWLAGVGETQYF. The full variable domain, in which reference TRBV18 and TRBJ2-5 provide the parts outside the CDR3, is NAGVMQNPRHLVRRRGQEARLRCSPMKGHSHVYWYRQLPEEGLKFMVYLQKENIIDESGMPKERFSAEFPKEGPSILRIQQVVRGDSAAYFCASSPIWLAGVGETQYFGPGTRLLVL.

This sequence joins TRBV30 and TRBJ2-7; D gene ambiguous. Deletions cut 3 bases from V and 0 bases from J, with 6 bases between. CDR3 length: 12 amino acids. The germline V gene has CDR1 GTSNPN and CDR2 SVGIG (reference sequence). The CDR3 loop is CAWRLSSYEQYF. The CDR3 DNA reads TGTGCCTGGAGATTAAGCTCCTACGAGCAGTACTTC.

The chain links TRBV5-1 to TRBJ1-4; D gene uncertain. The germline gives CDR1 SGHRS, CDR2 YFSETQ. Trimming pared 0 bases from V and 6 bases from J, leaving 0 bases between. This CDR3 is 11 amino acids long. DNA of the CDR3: TGCGCCAGCAGCTTGGATGAAAAACTGTTTTTT. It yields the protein CASSLDEKLFF.